A selection of T cell receptor beta chains follows, all from one sample in a study of T cells in Graves' hyperthyroidism and ophthalmopathy. TCRdb reprocessed the multiplex PCR reads with MiXCR, giving one entry per CDR3 protein. The sample lists 500,000 to 650,000 distinct CDR3 sequences; approximately 17% were seen once. Sequencing was done on a sample of blood. The receptors come from a woman aged 18-35 years with Graves' ophthalmopathy. CDR3s include the opening cysteine and the closing phenylalanine or tryptophan. D genes are given only for firm matches. Clone sizes are given selectively: once, few, many, or a class where the clone is expanded.

V: TRBV19; D: .; J: TRBJ1-2; size: .; DNA: TGTGCCAGTACGCCCAACAGGGAATTCCCAGGCTACACCTTC; CDR3: CASTPNREFPGYTF
V: TRBV28; D: .; J: TRBJ2-7; size: many; DNA: TGTGCCAGCAGTTTCCCCGGTAGGGAGTCCTCCTACGAGCAGTACTTC; CDR3: CASSFPGRESSYEQYF
V: TRBV7-9; D: TRBD1; J: TRBJ2-1; size: many; DNA: TGTGCCAGCAGCCCGGGACAGGGGAACTACAATGAGCAGTTCTTC; CDR3: CASSPGQGNYNEQFF
V: TRBV28; D: .; J: TRBJ2-7; size: many; DNA: TGTGCCAGCAGTTTATTCACCGCTCACGAGCAGTACTTC; CDR3: CASSLFTAHEQYF
V: TRBV20-1; D: TRBD1; J: TRBJ2-7; size: few; DNA: TGCAGTGCTAACCGGGACAGTTCCTACGAGCAGTACTTC; CDR3: CSANRDSSYEQYF
V: TRBV5-6; D: .; J: TRBJ1-2; size: many; DNA: TGTGCCAGCAGCTTGTTCCGGAGGACTTCCTATGGCTACACCTTC; CDR3: CASSLFRRTSYGYTF
V: TRBV6-1; D: .; J: TRBJ1-1; size: few; DNA: TGTGCCAGCAAATCCCCACCCAAAGGAGTAGCTTTCTTT; CDR3: CASKSPPKGVAFF
V: TRBV4-2; D: TRBD1; J: TRBJ1-1; size: .; DNA: TGTGCCAGCAGCCAAGATAGGACAGGGGGCTGGACTGAAGCTTTCTTT; CDR3: CASSQDRTGGWTEAFF
V: TRBV9; D: TRBD2; J: TRBJ2-7; size: .; DNA: TGTGCCAGCAGTCCAAGGGGGACTAGCGGGGGGTCTAGCTCCTACGAGCAGTACTTC; CDR3: CASSPRGTSGGSSSYEQYF
V: TRBV6-1; D: TRBD1; J: TRBJ1-4; size: once; DNA: TGTGCCAGCAGTACGGGACAGGGGGTTGAAAAACTGTTTTTT; CDR3: CASSTGQGVEKLFF
V: TRBV19; D: .; J: TRBJ1-2; size: .; DNA: TGTGCCAGTAGTATATCCAAGGAGGGAAGGAGCTACACCTTC; CDR3: CASSISKEGRSYTF
V: TRBV6-2/TRBV6-3; D: .; J: TRBJ2-7; size: few; DNA: TGTGCCAGCAGTTACTTCGACTACTCCTACGAGCAGTACTTC; CDR3: CASSYFDYSYEQYF
V: TRBV6-1; D: .; J: TRBJ1-2; size: few; DNA: TGTGCCAGCAGTCCTTTGCAGCCTTATGGCTACACCTTC; CDR3: CASSPLQPYGYTF
V: TRBV6-1; D: .; J: TRBJ1-4; size: few; DNA: TGTGCCAGCACCCGGACCGGGTGGGGTGAAAAACTGTTTTTT; CDR3: CASTRTGWGEKLFF
V: TRBV5-5; D: .; J: TRBJ2-5; size: few; DNA: TGTGCCAGCAGCTATCTTCTAGGGGAAGAGACCCAGTACTTC; CDR3: CASSYLLGEETQYF
V: TRBV7-9; D: TRBD2; J: TRBJ2-3; size: many; DNA: TGTGCCAGCAGCCCTCCTACGGGAGGGGTGGGCGATACGCAGTATTTT; CDR3: CASSPPTGGVGDTQYF
V: TRBV28; D: TRBD1; J: TRBJ1-5; size: .; DNA: TGTGCCAGCAGTTTATGGCAGGGGACAGCAACATATAGCAATCAGCCCCAGCATTTT; CDR3: CASSLWQGTATYSNQPQHF
V: TRBV6-1; D: .; J: TRBJ1-2; size: .; DNA: TGTGCCAGCAGGGAACAGGGTGGCTATGGCTACACCTTC; CDR3: CASREQGGYGYTF
V: TRBV7-9; D: .; J: TRBJ2-1; size: few; DNA: TGTGCCAGCAGCTTACCGGACGGGCCCCCCTACAATGAGCAGTTCTTC; CDR3: CASSLPDGPPYNEQFF
V: TRBV19; D: .; J: TRBJ1-1; size: few; DNA: TGTGCCAGTAGTATACTGAGTATCGGTCAGGGTGACGCTGAAGCTTTCTTT; CDR3: CASSILSIGQGDAEAFF
V: TRBV7-9; D: .; J: TRBJ2-1; size: .; DNA: TGTGCCAGCAGCTTAAGGGGGGAAGGGGATGGGCAGTTCTTC; CDR3: CASSLRGEGDGQFF
V: TRBV12-3/TRBV12-4; D: .; J: TRBJ2-7; size: .; DNA: TGTGCCAGCAGTTACTACCTGAGCTCCTACGAGCAGTACTTC; CDR3: CASSYYLSSYEQYF
V: TRBV2; D: .; J: TRBJ1-5; size: many; DNA: TGTGCCAGCAGTGCCGGGACAAATCAGCCCCAGCATTTT; CDR3: CASSAGTNQPQHF
V: TRBV12-5; D: .; J: TRBJ2-1; size: .; DNA: TGTGCTAGTGGTTTGGTATTGGGGCGGGAAGGGATGAATGAGCAGTTCTTC; CDR3: CASGLVLGREGMNEQFF
V: TRBV18; D: TRBD2; J: TRBJ2-3; size: few; DNA: TGTGCCAGCTCACCCCCTCGACTAGCGGTCACAGATACGCAGTATTTT; CDR3: CASSPPRLAVTDTQYF
V: TRBV7-3; D: .; J: TRBJ1-1; size: many; DNA: TGTGCCAGCAGGTTGGGACCGAACACTGAAGCTTTCTTT; CDR3: CASRLGPNTEAFF
V: TRBV9; D: TRBD1; J: TRBJ2-1; size: .; DNA: TGTGCCAGCAGCGAGACAGGGTACGGCTCCTACAATGAGCAGTTCTTC; CDR3: CASSETGYGSYNEQFF
V: TRBV6-1; D: .; J: TRBJ1-4; size: .; DNA: TGTGCCAGCAGTTATGCCGGAACTAATGAAAAACTGTTTTTT; CDR3: CASSYAGTNEKLFF
V: TRBV13; D: .; J: TRBJ1-2; size: few; DNA: TGTGCCAGCAGCTTGGAGGAGGGTATGGAACTGGGACTCTATGGCTACACCTTC; CDR3: CASSLEEGMELGLYGYTF
V: TRBV30; D: .; J: TRBJ1-3; size: many; DNA: TGTGCCTGGAGGGTCCAGGGTTACTCTGGAAACACCATATATTTT; CDR3: CAWRVQGYSGNTIYF
V: TRBV20-1; D: TRBD1; J: TRBJ2-1; size: .; DNA: TGCAGTGCTGGGGACAGGGGATTCTACAATGAGCAGTTCTTC; CDR3: CSAGDRGFYNEQFF
V: TRBV30; D: .; J: TRBJ1-6; size: .; DNA: TGTACCGGACATCAGAGCTATAATTCACCCCTCCACTTT; CDR3: CTGHQSYNSPLHF
V: TRBV6-1; D: .; J: TRBJ2-7; size: many; DNA: TGTGCCAGCAGTGAATTGGGCGAGCAGTACTTC; CDR3: CASSELGEQYF
V: TRBV27; D: .; J: TRBJ1-6; size: .; DNA: TGTGCCAGCAGTTTATCGGCAGGGCACAATTCACCCCTCCACTTT; CDR3: CASSLSAGHNSPLHF
V: TRBV29-1; D: TRBD2; J: TRBJ2-7; size: few; DNA: TGCAGCATGACATTATTAGCGGGGCTCGAGCAGTACTTC; CDR3: CSMTLLAGLEQYF
V: TRBV6-1; D: .; J: TRBJ1-5; size: many; DNA: TGTGCCAGCAGCCGAACAGGGAGAGGTCAGCCCCAGCATTTT; CDR3: CASSRTGRGQPQHF
V: TRBV27; D: .; J: TRBJ1-5; size: many; DNA: TGTGCCAGCAGGGGGTGGGCAGCTAACGAGCCCCAGCATTTT; CDR3: CASRGWAANEPQHF
V: TRBV7-9; D: TRBD1; J: TRBJ1-3; size: .; DNA: TGTGCCAGCCAAGGGACAGGTCTAAACACCATATATTTT; CDR3: CASQGTGLNTIYF
V: TRBV3-1; D: TRBD2; J: TRBJ2-1; size: many; DNA: TGTGCCAGCAGCCCGACCGGGACTAGCGGGACAAATGAGCAGTTCTTC; CDR3: CASSPTGTSGTNEQFF
V: TRBV11-2; D: TRBD1; J: TRBJ1-5; size: many; DNA: TGTGCCAGCAGCCAGGAAGGGGGCACTCAGCCCCAGCATTTT; CDR3: CASSQEGGTQPQHF
V: TRBV6-1; D: TRBD1; J: TRBJ1-4; size: .; DNA: TGTGCCAGCAGTGGACAGGGTGGAAAACTGTTTTTT; CDR3: CASSGQGGKLFF
V: TRBV7-2; D: .; J: TRBJ2-7; size: many; DNA: TGTGCCAGCAGCTTAGCGGGGTTCGAGCAGTACTTC; CDR3: CASSLAGFEQYF
V: TRBV20-1; D: TRBD1; J: TRBJ2-1; size: many; DNA: TGCAGTGCCGGGGACAGGGATTACAATGAGCAGTTCTTC; CDR3: CSAGDRDYNEQFF
V: TRBV3-1; D: .; J: TRBJ2-7; size: .; DNA: TGTGCCAGCAGCCCGAGGCTACTAGCAGGGGGCGAGCAGTACTTC; CDR3: CASSPRLLAGGEQYF
V: TRBV7-2; D: .; J: TRBJ1-3; size: many; DNA: TGTGCCAGCAGCTTAGCGCTGGGGGGTATCGCTGGAAACACCATATATTTT; CDR3: CASSLALGGIAGNTIYF
V: TRBV6-1; D: TRBD2; J: TRBJ2-1; size: few; DNA: TGTGCCAGCAGTGACCCTAGCGGGGGGATCTACAATGAGCAGTTCTTC; CDR3: CASSDPSGGIYNEQFF
V: TRBV5-1; D: .; J: TRBJ1-2; size: few; DNA: TGCGCCAGCAATGGGGAGCCGCTTGAGTATGGCTACACCTTC; CDR3: CASNGEPLEYGYTF
V: TRBV29-1; D: TRBD2; J: TRBJ2-3; size: many; DNA: TGCAGCGTTGAAAGGGGACTAGCGGGAGGCATCAGCACAGATACGCAGTATTTT; CDR3: CSVERGLAGGISTDTQYF
V: TRBV19; D: .; J: TRBJ1-5; size: few; DNA: TGTGCCAGTAGTATTGGGGTTGGCAATCAGCCCCAGCATTTT; CDR3: CASSIGVGNQPQHF
V: TRBV28; D: .; J: TRBJ1-2; size: .; DNA: TGTGCCAGCAGTTCGAAAAGGGTTTGGGGCTATGGCTACACCTTC; CDR3: CASSSKRVWGYGYTF
V: TRBV30; D: TRBD2; J: TRBJ2-3; size: few; DNA: TGTGCCTGGAGCCGACTAGCGGGCCGCACAGATACGCAGTATTTT; CDR3: CAWSRLAGRTDTQYF
V: TRBV20-1; D: TRBD2; J: TRBJ2-7; size: few; DNA: TGCAGTGCTGGCTCCACTAGCGGGGTCTACGAGCAGTACTTC; CDR3: CSAGSTSGVYEQYF
V: TRBV5-1; D: .; J: TRBJ2-5; size: many; DNA: TGCGCCAGCAGCTTGGTCCAACCAGGAGAGACCCAGTACTTC; CDR3: CASSLVQPGETQYF
V: TRBV3-1; D: .; J: TRBJ2-3; size: many; DNA: TGTGCCAGCAGCCAGCGGACGCGACCTAGCACAGATACGCAGTATTTT; CDR3: CASSQRTRPSTDTQYF